The clone carrying this T cell receptor (beta chain) occurred a few times. Its target is unknown. Per germline, CDR1 SNHLY and CDR2 FYNNEI. This CDR3 region has 13 residues. V was clipped by 6 bases and J by 4 bases, with 12 bases between them. This sample was taken from a study of cytomegalovirus exposure and HLA in healthy donors. Study information: In an earlier analysis, 90 million to 130 million unique TCR beta sequences were found from some 200 million T cells.

Whole-study results and caveats: As a later analysis revealed, most CMV-associated TCR beta chains appeared HLA-restricted. CMV serostatus was the only immune exposure information that was available.

The PCR used 60 Vbeta and 13 Jbeta primers. The data were produced by immunoSEQ multiplex PCR, yet TCRdb's version contains in-frame clones alone and is incomplete. Counted here are some 160,000 clones, 82% occurring once; the ten biggest clones make up more than 3%. The receptor's source is a male donor in good health and CMV-seronegative. The chain links TRBV2 to TRBJ1-1; a weak D match, TRBD1 (5 bases). Sequenced: PBMCs. The chain's CDR3 is CASSPDSRTEAFF. CDR3 DNA sequence: TGTGCCAGCAGCCCTGACAGTCGCACTGAAGCTTTCTTT.